This T cell receptor (beta chain) derives from a study of blood T cell repertoires in COVID-19. Looking at the study overall: Both acute and convalescent COVID-19 samples were obtained from the United States, Italy and Spain. PBMCs, B-cell-depleted T cells, or T cells provided the cDNA or gDNA that made up the material.

Per the germline V gene, CDR1 is SGHAT and CDR2 is FQNNGV. V lost 1 base to trimming and J lost 7 bases, with 13 bases between them. This CDR3 is 15 amino acids long. Original analysis: Amplification from reference gene primers served as the basis for estimated nucleated cell counts. Assay: immunoSEQ multiplex PCR; the TCRdb copy retains only in-frame clones and omits some. That table gives V, J and clone size, and the DNA gave D and trimming. In the table there are approximately 80,000 clones, around four fifths of which are singletons. The clonotype was recovered from a human donor in a cohort sampled during active COVID-19. This chain links TRBV11-2 with TRBJ1-4; a possible D gene is TRBD1 (6 bases). Sequenced: peripheral blood. CDR3 DNA sequence: TGTGCCAGCAGCTTAGCAGGCAGGGGTGCTGAAAAACTGTTTTTT. It codes for CASSLAGRGAEKLFF. The full variable domain, completed using reference TRBV11-2 and TRBJ1-4, is EAGVAQSPRYKIIEKRQSVAFWCNPISGHATLYWYQQILGQGPKLLIQFQNNGVVDDSQLPKDRFSAERLKGVDSTLKIQPAKLEDSAVYLCASSLAGRGAEKLFFGSGTQLSVL.